Following are 27 T cell receptor beta chains from one sample sequenced in a study of T cells expressing NK-cell markers. TCRdb re-called the 5' RACE reads and catalogs CDR3 proteins one per entry, DNA excluded. This table lists 500,000 to 700,000 distinct CDR3 sequences. Sample: blood T cells: a sorted CD56 or NKG2C T cell subset, CD4+ or CD8+ T cells, or bulk PBMC T cells (not recorded which). The receptors stem from a man younger than 35 in good health.

The rearrangement joins TRBV12-3 or TRBV12-4 to TRBJ2-5; without DNA, the TCRdb call of TRBD2 cannot be checked. The CDR3 sequence is 17 residues long. The CDR3 sequence: CASSWATGTSVGETQYF.

J is TRBJ2-2 and V is TRBV4-3. CDR3 length: 15 amino acids. CDR1 and CDR2 from the germline V gene are LGHNA and YSLEER. This chain's CDR3 is CASSQSPTGLGELFF.

The chain recombines TRBV11-3 with TRBJ2-1; TCRdb calls TRBD2, which cannot be checked without DNA. The CDR3 loop spans 16 amino acids. Germline CDR1 reads SGHNT; CDR2 reads YENEEA. CDR3 protein: CASSQGGGRAGNEQFF.

This sequence joins TRBV29-1 and TRBJ2-6; TCRdb reports TRBD1, a call that lacks DNA to check it against. Germline V lookup: CDR1 SQVTM, CDR2 ANQGSEA. The CDR3 loop spans 16 amino acids. This chain's CDR3 is CSGGQDHSSGANVLTF.

The gene calls are TRBV7-9 and TRBJ2-6; the TRBD1 assignment by TCRdb is unverifiable without DNA. CDR3 size: 17 residues. Germline V gene data show CDR1 as SEHNR and CDR2 as FQNEAQ (reference sequence). The CDR3 here is CASIKRQELSGANVLTF. The whole variable domain, remainder taken from reference TRBV7-9 and TRBJ2-6, is DTGVSQNPRHKITKRGQNVTFRCDPISEHNRLYWYRQTLGQGPEFLTYFQNEAQLEKSRLLSDRFSAERPKGSFSTLEIQRTEQGDSAMYLCASIKRQELSGANVLTFGAGSRLTVL.

J is TRBJ2-7 and V is TRBV29-1; TCRdb calls TRBD1, which cannot be checked without DNA. The CDR3 loop spans 15 amino acids. Germline CDR1 reads SQVTM; CDR2 reads ANQGSEA. The CDR3 is CSVEGRADNTYEQYF.

V and J are TRBV7-8 and TRBJ2-2; the D call from TCRdb, TRBD1, cannot be confirmed without DNA. The length of the CDR3 is 18 residues. Germline-derived CDR1 and CDR2 are SGHVS and FQNEAQ. The chain's CDR3 is CASSVRNRDSANTGELFF.

This chain connects TRBV3-1 to TRBJ2-5; TCRdb calls TRBD2, which cannot be checked without DNA. Germline-derived CDR1 and CDR2 are LGHDT and YNNKEL (reference sequence). CDR3 length equals 14 residues. This CDR3 reads CASSQALAQETQYF.

The chain is built from TRBV6-5 and TRBJ2-3; TCRdb indicates TRBD1, and absent DNA this call remains unverified. Germline V gene lookup returns CDR1 MNHEY and CDR2 SVGAGI. This CDR3 has 15 residues. The CDR3 sequence is CASSYGWAGPDTQYF.

The rearrangement uses TRBV27 and TRBJ1-2. The V gene's germline CDR1 is MNHEY and CDR2 SMNVEV (reference sequence). CDR3 length: 13 residues. The CDR3 is CASSFPSGGGYTF.

The chain combines TRBV29-1 with TRBJ2-5. Germline CDR1 is SQVTM and CDR2 is ANQGSEA. CDR3 size: 13 residues. CDR3 region: CSVFMTYQETQYF.

The chain couples TRBV25-1 to TRBJ1-5; with no DNA, the TCRdb D assignment of TRBD1 cannot be verified. Germline loops: CDR1 MGHDK, CDR2 SYGVNS. CDR3 size: 14 residues. The CDR3 loop is CASRETGINQPQHF.

The chain recombines TRBV15 with TRBJ2-1; TCRdb names TRBD1, which stays unverified in the absence of DNA. The germline CDR1 and CDR2 sequences are LNHNV and YYDKDF (reference sequence). The CDR3 extends over 19 amino acids. CDR3 protein: CATSRSQLSRGLTQNEQFF. The complete variable domain, with remaining parts taken from reference TRBV15 and TRBJ2-1, reads DAMVIQNPRYQVTQFGKPVTLSCSQTLNHNVMYWYQQKSSQAPKLLFHYYDKDFNNEADTPDNFQSRRPNTSFCFLDIRSPGLGDTAMYLCATSRSQLSRGLTQNEQFFGPGTRLTVL.

This chain connects TRBV7-2 to TRBJ2-3. The germline gives CDR1 SGHTA, CDR2 FQGNSA. The CDR3 contains 14 residues. CDR3: CASSLAVNTDTQYF. Variable domain in full (rest from reference TRBV7-2 and TRBJ2-3): GAGVSQSPSNKVTEKGKDVELRCDPISGHTALYWYRQSLGQGLEFLIYFQGNSAPDKSGLPSDRFSAERTGGSVSTLTIQRTQQEDSAVYLCASSLAVNTDTQYFGPGTRLTVL.

V usage is TRBV11-2 and J usage is TRBJ1-5; TCRdb picks TRBD1, but there is no DNA to check that call. Germline V gives CDR1 SGHAT, CDR2 FQNNGV. This CDR3 comprises 13 residues. This chain's CDR3 is CASSSNPAGTLHF. Supplemented by reference TRBV11-2 and TRBJ1-5, the full variable domain reads EAGVAQSPRYKIIEKRQSVAFWCNPISGHATLYWYQQILGQGPKLLIQFQNNGVVDDSQLPKDRFSAERLKGVDSTLKIQPAKLEDSAVYLCASSSNPAGTLHFGDGTRLSIL.

The V and J genes are TRBV7-2 and TRBJ2-3. The germline V gene encodes CDR1 SGHTA and CDR2 FQGNSA. The CDR3 extends over 13 amino acids. The CDR3: CASSLGLANTQYF.

V gene TRBV7-9 combines with J gene TRBJ2-1. Germline values: CDR1 SEHNR, CDR2 FQNEAQ (reference sequence). This CDR3 spans 14 amino acids. CDR3 residues: CASSFLIVNNEQFF.

The rearrangement joins TRBV7-9 to TRBJ2-6; TCRdb reports TRBD1, a call that lacks DNA to check it against. The V gene's germline CDR1 is SEHNR and CDR2 FQNEAQ (reference sequence). CDR3 length: 19 residues. CDR3 sequence: CASSFPGQGFFSGANVLTF. Based on the CDR3 plus reference TRBV7-9 and TRBJ2-6, the full variable domain is DTGVSQNPRHKITKRGQNVTFRCDPISEHNRLYWYRQTLGQGPEFLTYFQNEAQLEKSRLLSDRFSAERPKGSFSTLEIQRTEQGDSAMYLCASSFPGQGFFSGANVLTFGAGSRLTVL.

CDR3 region: CSARQDGAGWNTEAFF. V gene TRBV20-1 combines with J gene TRBJ1-1; no DNA is available, so the TRBD1 call from TCRdb remains unchecked. This CDR3 is 16 amino acids long. Germline V gene lookup returns CDR1 DFQATT and CDR2 SNEGSKA (reference sequence).

The chain employs TRBV20-1 and TRBJ1-5; there is no DNA to check the TCRdb D call of TRBD1. This CDR3 contains 16 residues. Germline values: CDR1 DFQATT, CDR2 SNEGSKA (reference sequence). The CDR3 here is CSAGARIGQGYQPQHF.

This rearrangement joins TRBV7-9 to TRBJ2-1. The CDR3 sequence is 14 residues long. Germline CDR1 SEHNR, CDR2 FQNEAQ (reference sequence). The chain's CDR3 is CASSPAPSYNEQFF.

The chain combines TRBV7-3 with TRBJ2-7; without DNA, the TCRdb call of TRBD2 cannot be checked. The CDR3 length is 14 residues. Germline CDR1 and CDR2: SGHTA and FQGTGA. The CDR3 sequence: CASSLEGYSYEQYF.

The chain is built from TRBV20-1 and TRBJ2-7; the D call of TRBD2 rests on TCRdb alone, since no DNA is present to check it. The CDR3 is made up of 18 amino acids. Germline V gives CDR1 DFQATT, CDR2 SNEGSKA (reference sequence). The CDR3 loop is CSAPRTSGISPGWYEQYF.

The chain is built from TRBV6-5 and TRBJ2-3; TCRdb's D call, TRBD2, is unchecked because there is no DNA. This CDR3 is built from 16 residues. CDR1 and CDR2 (germline): MNHEY, SVGAGI. The CDR3 loop is CASSLGTIADTDTQYF.

This sequence joins TRBV28 and TRBJ2-7; TCRdb returns TRBD2, unconfirmable since there is no DNA. CDR3 size: 16 residues. Germline lookup yields CDR1 MDHEN and CDR2 SYDVKM. The CDR3 sequence: CASTSLLAGVGYEQYF.

The chain recombines TRBV5-1 with TRBJ2-6; the D call of TRBD1 rests on TCRdb alone, since no DNA is present to check it. CDR1 is SGHRS, CDR2 YFSETQ, per germline. The CDR3 contains 18 residues. The CDR3 here is CASRSTGTGTSGANVLTF.

The chain combines TRBV11-2 with TRBJ2-3; TCRdb's assignment of TRBD1 cannot be checked, as there is no DNA. Germline values: CDR1 SGHAT, CDR2 FQNNGV. This CDR3 region has 16 residues. The CDR3 spells CASSPGQPSSTDTQYF. The full variable domain, completed using reference TRBV11-2 and TRBJ2-3, is EAGVAQSPRYKIIEKRQSVAFWCNPISGHATLYWYQQILGQGPKLLIQFQNNGVVDDSQLPKDRFSAERLKGVDSTLKIQPAKLEDSAVYLCASSPGQPSSTDTQYFGPGTRLTVL.